This TCR beta chain was profiled in a study of CD8 T cells in Susac syndrome. Worth noting for this clonotype: Its antigen is not known.

The study, taken as a whole, reports: Peak Susac CD8+ clonal expansion was seen in TEMRA cells and active patients.

From germline, CDR1 is DFQATT and CDR2 SNEGSKA (reference sequence). CDR3 size: 15 residues. V lost 5 bases to trimming and J lost 7 bases; unmatched junction nucleotides: 17. The RNA, roughly 0.45 to 1 ug, was put through reverse transcription using random hexamers. TCRdb fed the immunoSEQ multiplex PCR reads into MiXCR, producing one record per CDR3 protein. The sample yields about 85,000 distinct CDR3 sequences, 85% to 95% seen once. The source of this sequence is a human donor with Susac syndrome. Sequences were obtained from CD8+ T cells from PBMCs. V usage is TRBV20-1 and J usage is TRBJ2-7; 7 bases fit TRBD2. This CDR3 reads CSAPPEVGLGGEQYF. The CDR3 DNA is TGCAGTGCTCCCCCCGAGGTGGGGTTGGGGGGGGAGCAGTACTTC.